Listed below are T cell receptor beta chains from one sample, sequenced in a study of shared clonotypes between healthy human individuals. Generated by immunoSEQ multiplex PCR, the TCRdb table keeps only in-frame clones and is missing some. The table includes roughly 1,100,000 clones, about 77% detected once. Specimen: memory CD4+ T cells sorted from blood. The receptors derive from a man aged 18 to 29 in good health. CDR3s include the opening cysteine and the closing phenylalanine or tryptophan.

v_call,j_call,cdr3_length,cdr3_aa
TRBV2,TRBJ2-5,15,CASRPQGGLLKTQYF
TRBV30,TRBJ2-1,13,CAWTGGFYNEQFF
TRBV27,TRBJ1-1,14,CASSLHSGVTEAFF
TRBV7-9,TRBJ1-2,15,CASSTGTRTNYGYTF
TRBV4-3,TRBJ2-2,15,CASSQDRRGAGELFF
TRBV7-2,TRBJ2-1,13,CASSERGLDEQFF
TRBV4-3,TRBJ2-1,17,CASSQDLGTDTYNEQFF
TRBV20-1,TRBJ2-7,11,CSARDLDEQYF
TRBV28,TRBJ1-1,14,CASSGGRRNTEAFF
TRBV2,TRBJ2-7,13,CASSDRAPPEQYF
TRBV6-6,TRBJ2-3,14,CASKSGTSTDTQYF
TRBV5-4,TRBJ2-3,16,CASSLAGQRGTDTQYF
TRBV10-1,TRBJ2-7,14,CASSGHAGAYEQYF
TRBV7-6,TRBJ2-7,16,CASSPDLGGKTYEQYF
TRBV19,TRBJ2-3,17,CASSISPGGGPTDTQYF
TRBV12-5,TRBJ2-1,19,CASAPAAGLADFHHNEQFF
TRBV7-2,TRBJ1-4,15,CASSLIGTTNEKLFF
TRBV28,TRBJ2-7,14,CASSLLSGTYEQYF
TRBV5-1,TRBJ2-4,14,CASSFGQAKNIQYF
TRBV10-3,TRBJ2-1,16,CAISESIRRLAGEQFF
TRBV30,TRBJ1-5,11,CAWSVGGPQHF
TRBV18,TRBJ2-7,16,CASSPDGGQGIYEQYF
TRBV7-2,TRBJ2-5,14,CASSRERGQETQYF
TRBV2,TRBJ2-3,14,CASSQRTVTDTQYF
TRBV28,TRBJ2-7,14,CATFGGQGSYEQYF
TRBV27,TRBJ1-2,15,CASSLRITVFYGYTF
TRBV28,TRBJ2-1,15,CASSMGGATGAEQFF